A selection of T cell receptor beta chains follows, all from one sample in a study of shared clonotypes between healthy human individuals. The table came from immunoSEQ multiplex PCR; TCRdb's copy has only in-frame clones and leaves some out. The data show about 1 million clones, roughly 70% seen once. What was sequenced was memory CD4+ T cells sorted from blood. The receptor source for this set is a man aged 18-30 years in good health. Both conserved end residues are part of each CDR3. The D gene is left open where the match is weak. Some rows mark clone size as missing; the rest say once, few, many or name a class of expanded clone.

j_call | v_call | clone_size | d_call | cdr3_nt | cdr3_aa
TRBJ2-5 | TRBV7-9 | . | TRBD1 | TGTGCCAGCAGCTTCATCGGGACAGGGAAAGAGACCCAGTACTTC | CASSFIGTGKETQYF
TRBJ2-5 | TRBV4-3 | few | TRBD2 | TGCGCCAGCAGCCTACTAGCGGGGAACCAAGAGACCCAGTACTTC | CASSLLAGNQETQYF
TRBJ1-2 | TRBV6-5 | . | . | TGTGCCAGCAGCCTGGACGCATATGGCTACACCTTC | CASSLDAYGYTF
TRBJ2-7 | TRBV6-5 | . | . | TGTGCCAGCAGTCAGCCGAGGGGCGAGCAGTACTTC | CASSQPRGEQYF
TRBJ1-2 | TRBV9 | . | . | TGTGCCAGCAGCGTAGGGGGCACAGCTAACTATGGCTACACCTTC | CASSVGGTANYGYTF
TRBJ2-3 | TRBV15 | . | . | TGTGCCACCAATCGGAGGGCGGCAGATACGCAGTATTTT | CATNRRAADTQYF
TRBJ2-6 | TRBV19 | . | . | TGTGCCAGTAGTGAGCAGGCGGCAGGGGCCAACGTCCTGACTTTC | CASSEQAAGANVLTF
TRBJ1-2 | TRBV6-6 | few | . | TGTGCCAGCATCATGAGGGGGGCCGTTGCCTATGGCTACACCTTC | CASIMRGAVAYGYTF
TRBJ2-4 | TRBV2 | few | . | TGTGCCAGCAGTGCACAGACCCTGCGGGACATTCAGTACTTC | CASSAQTLRDIQYF
TRBJ1-1 | TRBV2 | . | . | TGTGCCAGCGGGGAGGGGGTGAGGACTGAAGCTTTCTTT | CASGEGVRTEAFF
TRBJ2-3 | TRBV7-9 | . | TRBD2 | TGTGCCAGCAGTGTGACTAGCGGGAGTGGCACAGATACGCAGTATTTT | CASSVTSGSGTDTQYF
TRBJ2-7 | TRBV6-5 | . | . | TGTGCCAGCAGTTACGGTTTGGGCAGCCTGGCCTACGAGCAGTACTTC | CASSYGLGSLAYEQYF
TRBJ2-7 | TRBV7-2 | . | . | TGTGCCAGCAGCGACTCCTACGAGCAGTACTTC | CASSDSYEQYF
TRBJ1-1 | TRBV18 | . | TRBD1 | TGTGCCAGCTCCCCACAGGGGGGGAACACTGAAGCTTTCTTT | CASSPQGGNTEAFF
TRBJ2-3 | TRBV11-3 | . | TRBD2 | TGTGCCAGCAGCCGACGGGGAGGACTAGCGGGAGAGGGGGGCACAGATACGCAGTATTTT | CASSRRGGLAGEGGTDTQYF
TRBJ2-3 | TRBV5-1 | . | TRBD1 | TGCGCCAGCAGCTGGGGGACAGGGGGCAAAGATACGCAGTATTTT | CASSWGTGGKDTQYF
TRBJ2-3 | TRBV4-3 | . | TRBD2 | TGCGCCAGCAGCCAAGATAGCGGGACACGCACAGATACGCAGTATTTT | CASSQDSGTRTDTQYF
TRBJ1-5 | TRBV19 | . | . | TGTGCCAGTACGAGGGCGCCTATGGGGAATCAGCCCCAGCATTTT | CASTRAPMGNQPQHF
TRBJ2-3 | TRBV10-2 | . | TRBD2 | TGCGCCAGCAGTGACTTACTAGCGGGGAGCACAGATACGCAGTATTTT | CASSDLLAGSTDTQYF
TRBJ1-3 | TRBV7-9 | . | . | TGTGCCAGCAGCCTTTGGGAAAATGGAAACACCATATATTTT | CASSLWENGNTIYF
TRBJ1-4 | TRBV9 | . | . | TGTGCCAGCAGCGTCCCACAATTGGGAAAACTGTTTTTT | CASSVPQLGKLFF
TRBJ2-7 | TRBV6-5 | . | . | TGTGCCAGCTCCCGGGCCTACGAGCAGTACTTC | CASSRAYEQYF
TRBJ2-5 | TRBV2 | . | . | TGTGCCAGGAGGACCTTGGCGGAGACCCAGTACTTC | CARRTLAETQYF
TRBJ2-5 | TRBV29-1 | few | . | TGCAGCGTTGAAGGTTCCTTAGACAGTAGAGAGACCCAGTACTTC | CSVEGSLDSRETQYF
TRBJ2-3 | TRBV4-1 | . | TRBD2 | TGCGCCAGCAGCCAAGGCGTGCGGGGGAGCACAGATACGCAGTATTTT | CASSQGVRGSTDTQYF
TRBJ1-6 | TRBV30 | . | TRBD1 | TGTGCCTGGAGTGTAGGAAGACAGGGAAGTTCACCCCTCCACTTT | CAWSVGRQGSSPLHF
TRBJ1-2 | TRBV28 | few | . | TGTGCCAGCAGTCCCAATGGGGGGGACTATGGCTACACCTTC | CASSPNGGDYGYTF
TRBJ1-5 | TRBV5-4 | . | TRBD1 | TGTGCCAGCAGCCACACAGGGGCTGGCAATCAGCCCCAGCATTTT | CASSHTGAGNQPQHF
TRBJ1-5 | TRBV19 | . | TRBD1 | TGTGCCAGTAGCTCCCGGGACAGTAGCAATCAGCCCCAGCATTTT | CASSSRDSSNQPQHF
TRBJ1-6 | TRBV9 | . | TRBD1 | TGTGCCAGCAGCGTAGAGGGACAGGCCTATTCACCCCTCCACTTT | CASSVEGQAYSPLHF
TRBJ2-5 | TRBV4-3 | . | . | TGCGCCAGCAGCCAAAACCCGAGCGAGACCCAGTACTTC | CASSQNPSETQYF
TRBJ1-6 | TRBV28 | few | . | TGTGCCAGCAGTTTTGGGCATAATTCACCCCTCCACTTT | CASSFGHNSPLHF
TRBJ2-3 | TRBV19 | . | TRBD2 | TGTGCCACAACCACTAGCGGTGCCCGCACAGATACGCAGTATTTT | CATTTSGARTDTQYF
TRBJ1-1 | TRBV29-1 | once | . | TGCAGCGTTGAAGTCCCTAGGAAAAACACTGAAGCTTTCTTT | CSVEVPRKNTEAFF
TRBJ1-4 | TRBV14 | . | . | TGTGCCAGCAGCCAAGATACCCGGACAGTAAATGAAAAACTGTTTTTT | CASSQDTRTVNEKLFF
TRBJ2-2 | TRBV6-5 | . | . | TGTGCCAGCAGTTACTCATTCTCGTTAGATTCCGGGGAGCTGTTTTTT | CASSYSFSLDSGELFF
TRBJ2-7 | TRBV5-4 | . | TRBD2 | TGTGCCAGCAGCCTAGGGACTAGCGGAAACTACGAGCAGTACTTC | CASSLGTSGNYEQYF
TRBJ2-7 | TRBV11-2 | . | . | TGTGCCAGCAGCTTAACTGACATACCATCCTACGAGCAGTACTTC | CASSLTDIPSYEQYF
TRBJ1-5 | TRBV2 | . | . | TGTGCCAGCAGAAGGGATTTTAATCAGCCCCAGCATTTT | CASRRDFNQPQHF
TRBJ2-2 | TRBV5-6 | few | TRBD1 | TGTGCCAGCAGCCCCCGGACAGGGGGAAACACCGGGGAGCTGTTTTTT | CASSPRTGGNTGELFF
TRBJ1-6 | TRBV7-2 | few | . | TGTGCCAGCAGCGTACCTCCCACGGGGACGAATTCACCCCTCCACTTT | CASSVPPTGTNSPLHF
TRBJ2-1 | TRBV11-2 | . | . | TGTGCCAGCAGCTTACTGGATGTCTACAATGAGCAGTTCTTC | CASSLLDVYNEQFF
TRBJ1-5 | TRBV14 | . | TRBD1 | TGTGCCAGCAGCCCAGAGGCCGGGACAGGGGGTTTTCGCGGCAATCAGCCCCAGCATTTT | CASSPEAGTGGFRGNQPQHF
TRBJ2-1 | TRBV18 | . | . | TGTGCCAGCTCACCACCATACGGGGGAAGCTCCTACAATGAGCAGTTCTTC | CASSPPYGGSSYNEQFF
TRBJ2-6 | TRBV30 | . | TRBD1 | TGTGCCTCCCCGGGACAGGGGGCGGGAGGGGCCAACGTCCTGACTTTC | CASPGQGAGGANVLTF
TRBJ2-1 | TRBV7-2 | once | TRBD1 | TGTGCCAGCAGCCCACAGGGGGTTGAGCAGTTCTTC | CASSPQGVEQFF
TRBJ1-6 | TRBV5-4 | . | . | TGTGCCAGCAGCGCGACCCCGGTCTTTAGCTATAATTCACCCCTCCACTTT | CASSATPVFSYNSPLHF
TRBJ2-3 | TRBV2 | . | . | TGTGCCAGCAGTGTAGGGGGGCTGGTTCTGAGGGATACGCAGTATTTT | CASSVGGLVLRDTQYF
TRBJ2-2 | TRBV29-1 | . | . | TGCAGCGTTGGTGGCGGTCCGAACACCGGGGAGCTGTTTTTT | CSVGGGPNTGELFF
TRBJ1-2 | TRBV7-2 | . | . | TGTGCCAGCAGCTTAGACAGTGTTTTGAATGGCTACACCTTC | CASSLDSVLNGYTF
TRBJ1-2 | TRBV30 | few | . | TGTGCCTGGAGTGCACAGGCTAACTATGGCTACACCTTC | CAWSAQANYGYTF
TRBJ1-5 | TRBV21-1 | few | . | TGTGCCAGCAGCAAAGAAAATAGGGGGCGGAATCAGCCCCAGCATTTT | CASSKENRGRNQPQHF
TRBJ2-7 | TRBV19 | . | . | TGTGCCAGTAGAAACAGGGACTACGAGCAGTACTTC | CASRNRDYEQYF